This entry describes one T cell receptor (beta chain). This record belongs to a study of shared clonotypes between healthy human individuals. The overall study: A donor's plate count was three for CD4 naive and three for CD4 memory; CD8 naive had two and CD8 memory one.

Participating donors were healthy, HIV-negative adults free of recent acute infections or vaccinations. It was into CD45RA+ naive and CD45RA-negative memory subsets that the CD4+ cells were split. Measured with immunoSEQ multiplex PCR; TCRdb has only the in-frame clones, and not every one. Of roughly 1,100,000 clones in the sample, around 75% were seen once. The germline gives CDR1 SQVTM, CDR2 ANQGSEA. This CDR3 spans 13 amino acids. Trimming took 2 bases from V and 7 from J, leaving 12 bases between them. The receptor was derived from a young man in good health. The gene calls are TRBV29-1 and TRBJ2-1; the D is unclear. The sample taken for sequencing was memory CD4+ T cells sorted from blood. Subset specified: CD45RA-negative fraction. The DNA for the CDR3 is TGCAGCGTTGAATCGGTCGGTCGGAATGAGCAGTTCTTC. The encoded protein is CSVESVGRNEQFF.